The 21 T cell receptor beta chains in this list originate from one sample, sequenced in a study of CD4 T cell repertoires in COVID-19. The table came from immunoSEQ multiplex PCR; TCRdb's copy has only in-frame clones and leaves some out. The sample shows around 25,000 clones, 93% of them seen only once. These memory T cells were uncultured and sequenced directly after ex vivo isolation. The specimen was circulating follicular helper CD4+ T cells (cTfh) from blood, collected before the COVID-19 pandemic. These TCRs come from a human donor who had COVID-19.

The chain combines TRBV2 with TRBJ2-6; D perhaps matches TRBD2 (5 bases). Trimming shortened V by 3 bases and J by 10 bases, and 10 bases separated the two germline ends. The germline CDR1 and CDR2 sequences are SNHLY and FYNNEI. The length of the CDR3 is 13 residues. CDR3 loop: CASSDRTGNVLTF. The CDR3 nucleotides are TGTGCCAGCAGTGACAGGACTGGTAACGTCCTGACTTTC.

This chain links TRBV9 with TRBJ1-1; the D is unclear. The CDR3 contains 15 residues. Germline CDR1 is SGDLS and CDR2 is YYNGEE. Trimming pared 2 bases from V and 6 bases from J, leaving 17 bases between. The CDR3 spells CASSVTPDFRAEAFF. DNA for the CDR3: TGTGCCAGCAGCGTGACCCCGGACTTTCGCGCTGAAGCTTTCTTT.

The V and J genes are TRBV28 and TRBJ2-5, with D uncertain. The CDR3 loop spans 14 amino acids. Trimming left V 1 base short and J 1 base short, with 7 bases between. Germline CDR1 MDHEN, CDR2 SYDVKM. Written as DNA, the CDR3 is TGTGCCAGCAGTTTATCGGGTACCCAAGAGACCCAGTACTTC. Translated, it gives CASSLSGTQETQYF.

The chain employs TRBV19 and TRBJ2-6, with unresolved D. Germline CDR1 and CDR2: LNHDA and SQIVND (reference sequence). With 1 base removed from V and 1 base from J, the gap between germline ends came to 8 bases. The CDR3 is 16 residues long. This CDR3 reads CASSIGQASGANVLTF. The CDR3, as DNA: TGTGCCAGTAGTATAGGGCAGGCTTCTGGGGCCAACGTCCTGACTTTC. The full variable domain, in which reference TRBV19 and TRBJ2-6 provide the parts outside the CDR3, is DGGITQSPKYLFRKEGQNVTLSCEQNLNHDAMYWYRQDPGQGLRLIYYSQIVNDFQKGDIAEGYSVSREKKESFPLTVTSAQKNPTAFYLCASSIGQASGANVLTFGAGSRLTVL.

The CDR3 here is CASSLIVKRGQGAPNQPQHF. Here the CDR3 DNA reads TGTGCCAGCAGCTTAATAGTAAAAAGAGGACAGGGGGCCCCCAATCAGCCCCAGCATTTT. The chain employs TRBV7-8 and TRBJ1-5; 11 bases map to TRBD1. Germline lookup yields CDR1 SGHVS and CDR2 FQNEAQ. V trimming: 2 bases; J trimming: 3 bases; junction bases outside the gene matches: 15. The CDR3 sequence is 20 residues long.

The chain couples TRBV28 to TRBJ1-5; TRBD1 agrees at 9 bases. The germline V gene encodes CDR1 MDHEN and CDR2 SYDVKM. With 5 bases clipped from V and 2 bases from J, the junction kept 10 bases outside the gene matches. The CDR3 loop spans 17 amino acids. The CDR3 DNA follows: TGTGCCAGCAGTCCCCACTTGGGACAGGGTGGCAATCAGCCCCAGCATTTT. Encoded protein: CASSPHLGQGGNQPQHF.

This clone was detected only a few times. Written as DNA, the CDR3 is TGTGCCAGCAGCTTACAGGCCGCGGGAGAAAAACTGTTTTTT. Its protein product is CASSLQAAGEKLFF. The chain employs TRBV5-6 and TRBJ1-4; the D gene is possibly TRBD1 (5 bases). The germline V and J ends were trimmed by 2 bases and 8 bases, with 13 bases remaining between them. The CDR3 loop spans 14 amino acids. Germline CDR1 and CDR2: SGHDT and YYEEEE. Together with reference TRBV5-6 and TRBJ1-4, the CDR3 gives the full variable domain: DAGVTQSPTHLIKTRGQQVTLRCSPKSGHDTVSWYQQALGQGPQFIFQYYEEEERQRGNFPDRFSGHQFPNYSSELNVNALLLGDSALYLCASSLQAAGEKLFFGSGTQLSVL.

The chain is built from TRBV28 and TRBJ2-7; the match to TRBD2 covers 8 bases. The V gene end was trimmed by 5 bases and the J gene end by 7 bases; junction bases not matched to a gene: 10. The germline gives CDR1 MDHEN, CDR2 SYDVKM. The CDR3 length is 14 residues. The CDR3, as DNA: TGTGCCAGCAGTCCTCGACTAGCGATGCGGGAGCAGTACTTC. Amino acid sequence: CASSPRLAMREQYF.

The CDR3, as DNA: TGTGCCATCAGTCCCGGGACAGGGGGAAGCACTGAAGCTTTCTTT. Protein: CAISPGTGGSTEAFF. J is TRBJ1-1 and V is TRBV10-3; 11 nucleotides align to TRBD1. Germline CDR1 ENHRY, CDR2 SYGVKD. The V segment lost 5 bases and the J segment 4 bases; nucleotides outside the gene matches: 6. The CDR3 runs 15 residues.

Of note for this clone: Other DNA sequences from this sample encode an identical CDR3 as well. V gene TRBV5-1 combines with J gene TRBJ2-3, with 10 bases fitting TRBD2. From germline, CDR1 is SGHRS and CDR2 YFSETQ. The V segment lost 5 bases and the J segment 1 base; nucleotides outside the gene matches: 1. The CDR3 length is 14 residues. This CDR3 is CASSLAGGTDTQYF. As DNA, the CDR3 is TGCGCCAGCAGTCTAGCGGGAGGCACAGATACGCAGTATTTT.

CDR3 nucleotides: TGTGCCAGTAGTGACCGGGACAGGGTCGCGAACACCATATATTTT. Translating gives CASSDRDRVANTIYF. V gene TRBV19 combines with J gene TRBJ1-3; 9 bases align to TRBD1. The germline V gene has CDR1 LNHDA and CDR2 SQIVND (reference sequence). With 5 bases clipped from V and 7 bases from J, the junction kept 9 bases outside the gene matches. The CDR3 has 15 amino acids.

The chain uses TRBV18 and TRBJ1-3; D unclear. Trimming shortened V by 2 bases and J by 0 bases, and 8 bases separated the two germline ends. The CDR3 consists of 15 residues. From germline, CDR1 is KGHSH and CDR2 LQKENI. The CDR3 here is CASSPTWHSGNTIYF. The CDR3 DNA reads TGTGCCAGCTCACCAACCTGGCACTCTGGAAACACCATATATTTT.

This clone was counted once. This chain joins TRBV14 and TRBJ2-4, with a possible D match to TRBD2 (6 bases). The V gene lost 2 bases and the J gene lost 1 base, with 9 bases spanning the gap. The CDR3 contains 15 residues. The V gene's germline CDR1 is SGHDN and CDR2 FVKESK. The CDR3 DNA is TGTGCCAGCAGCCAAAATCTAGCGGCCAAAAACATTCAGTACTTC. Its protein product is CASSQNLAAKNIQYF.

V and J are TRBV18 and TRBJ2-1; a possible D gene is TRBD1 (5 bases). V lost 3 bases, J lost 7 bases, and 19 bases lay in between. The CDR3 covers 16 residues. Germline V gene sequence: CDR1 KGHSH, CDR2 LQKENI. The CDR3 is CASSPIRTGSLNEQFF. In nucleotides, the CDR3 is TGTGCCAGCTCACCGATCCGAACAGGTAGTTTGAATGAGCAGTTCTTC.

The chain combines TRBV5-1 with TRBJ2-1; 13 bases line up with TRBD2. This CDR3 has 15 residues. The trim removed 3 bases at V and 9 bases at J, leaving 6 bases unmatched. Germline loops: CDR1 SGHRS, CDR2 YFSETQ. In DNA form, the CDR3 reads TGCGCCAGCAGCTCGGGACTAGCGGGACTAGGTGAGCAGTTCTTC. Protein: CASSSGLAGLGEQFF.

V gene TRBV5-1 combines with J gene TRBJ1-3, with D uncertain. Trimming pared 0 bases from V and 4 bases from J, leaving 8 bases between. Germline CDR1 reads SGHRS; CDR2 reads YFSETQ. The CDR3 loop spans 14 amino acids. As DNA, the CDR3 is TGCGCCAGCAGCTTGGGTCAACAAGGAAACACCATATATTTT. Protein product: CASSLGQQGNTIYF.

The J gene is TRBJ1-6, the V gene TRBV7-2; TRBD1 agrees at 9 bases. Germline CDR1 reads SGHTA; CDR2 reads FQGNSA. This CDR3 is 17 amino acids long. With 4 bases clipped from V and 7 bases from J, the junction kept 11 bases outside the gene matches. The CDR3 coding sequence is TGTGCCAGCAGCTCAACAGGGGGCCGCGGGGCGAATTCACCCCTCCACTTT. As protein: CASSSTGGRGANSPLHF.

V and J are TRBV27 and TRBJ2-1; D may be TRBD2 (5 bases). The V gene lost 2 bases and the J gene lost 12 bases, with 14 bases spanning the gap. This CDR3 region has 13 residues. The germline gives CDR1 MNHEY, CDR2 SMNVEV (reference sequence). DNA for the CDR3: TGTGCCAGCAGTTTAAAACCGGGAACTCGGCAGTTCTTC. This encodes CASSLKPGTRQFF.

The V gene is TRBV4-1, the J gene TRBJ1-2, with D unclear. The CDR3 extends over 17 amino acids. V shed 1 base and J shed 0 bases, with 15 bases lying between them. From germline, CDR1 is MGHRA and CDR2 YSYEKL. CDR3 sequence reads: CASSQVVPELTNYGYTF. CDR3 in DNA: TGCGCCAGCAGCCAAGTTGTACCCGAGTTGACTAACTATGGCTACACCTTC.

The genes are TRBV16 and TRBJ2-5, with D uncertain. CDR3 length: 14 amino acids. With 4 bases removed from V and 5 bases from J, the gap between germline ends came to 14 bases. Germline CDR1 reads KGHSY; CDR2 reads FQNENV. For the CDR3, the DNA is TGTGCCAGCAGCCTCAATTCTAGGATGGAGACCCAGTACTTC. Its translation: CASSLNSRMETQYF.

The chain employs TRBV7-8 and TRBJ2-7; D remains unclear. The CDR3 extends over 12 amino acids. CDR1 and CDR2 from the germline V gene are SGHVS and FQNEAQ. Between the trimmed V and J ends, which lost 3 bases and 6 bases, there was a span of 9 bases. As DNA, the CDR3 is TGTGCCAGCAGCTTCTCTCGGGTCGAGCAGTACTTC. Its protein is CASSFSRVEQYF.